This TCR beta chain was captured by sequencing in a study of cytomegalovirus exposure and HLA in healthy donors. The CDR3 loop spans 14 amino acids. Per the germline V gene, CDR1 is LNHDA and CDR2 is SQIVND (reference sequence). V was clipped by 5 bases and J by 0 bases, with 10 bases between them. The PCR employed 60 Vbeta primers together with 13 Jbeta primers. Profiling relied on immunoSEQ multiplex PCR, and the TCRdb table lists in-frame clones only, not all of them. This table has 100,000 to 150,000 clones, about 73% appearing once. Not recorded for this donor was the CMV serostatus. The sample comprised PBMCs. The clonotype comes from a human donor in good health. The chain combines TRBV19 with TRBJ1-1, with a weak D call TRBD1 (6 bases). The DNA for the CDR3 is TGTGCCAGTAGTCCGGACAGTTTGAACACTGAAGCTTTCTTT. Residues: CASSPDSLNTEAFF.